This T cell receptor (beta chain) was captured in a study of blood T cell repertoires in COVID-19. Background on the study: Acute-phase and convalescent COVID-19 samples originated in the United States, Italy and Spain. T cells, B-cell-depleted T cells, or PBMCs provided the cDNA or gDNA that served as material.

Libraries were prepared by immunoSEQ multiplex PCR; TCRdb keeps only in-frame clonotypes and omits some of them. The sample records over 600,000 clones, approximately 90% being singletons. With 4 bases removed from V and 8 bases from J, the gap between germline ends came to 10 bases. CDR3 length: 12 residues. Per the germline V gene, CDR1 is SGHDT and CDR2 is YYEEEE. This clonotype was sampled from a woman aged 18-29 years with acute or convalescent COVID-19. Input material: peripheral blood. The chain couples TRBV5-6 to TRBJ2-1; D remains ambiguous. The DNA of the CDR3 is TGTGCCAGCAGCCTAAGTCAGGATGAGCAGTTCTTC. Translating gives CASSLSQDEQFF.